These T cell receptor beta chains were read from a single sample in a study of CD8 T cells in cerebrospinal fluid in Alzheimer's disease. One entry per CDR3 protein, without DNA, is what TCRdb gives after re-calling the 10x single-cell sequencing reads. The sample spans roughly 1,500 distinct CDR3 sequences; the ten largest clones claim roughly a tenth. The sequencing sample was made of cerebrospinal fluid. These receptors originate from a human donor in good health. Both conserved end residues are part of each CDR3. Clone size is shown for a subset of rows, as once, few, many or a class of expanded clone.

size | J | V | CDR3
. | TRBJ1-5 | TRBV6-2/TRBV6-3 | CASSYEGAAGQPQHF
medium-sized | TRBJ2-3 | TRBV3-1 | CASSQGRLAGGYTDTQYF
medium-sized | TRBJ2-3 | TRBV12-3/TRBV12-4 | CASSLRLAGRTDTQYF
medium-sized | TRBJ1-3 | TRBV7-8 | CASSPPGTGNTIYF
large | TRBJ2-7 | TRBV28 | CASSFGAGNEQYF
medium-sized | TRBJ2-6 | TRBV3-1 | CASSLSRAISGANVLTF
medium-sized | TRBJ1-4 | TRBV7-2 | CASSLLGVGGIGEKLFF
medium-sized | TRBJ1-2 | TRBV27 | CASSLRGGSFYGYTF
medium-sized | TRBJ1-2 | TRBV18 | CASSPEQGANGYTF
. | TRBJ2-6 | TRBV5-4 | CASSFQDSKRGDWANVLTF
medium-sized | TRBJ1-1 | TRBV7-2 | CASSLVITGAGGNTEAFF
medium-sized | TRBJ1-1 | TRBV4-2 | CASSQGRRAFF
medium-sized | TRBJ2-7 | TRBV6-5 | CASSMPGQGHYEQYF
medium-sized | TRBJ1-2 | TRBV5-1 | CASSLQGTGANYGYTF
. | TRBJ2-5 | TRBV13 | CASSLTEWGKETQYF
medium-sized | TRBJ2-7 | TRBV11-2 | CASSPRGLTGEQYF
. | TRBJ2-7 | TRBV6-1 | CASSEVGASYEQYF
large | TRBJ2-4 | TRBV4-3 | CASSQDRRDIQYF
medium-sized | TRBJ2-7 | TRBV5-1 | CASSLEGWSTYEQYF
medium-sized | TRBJ2-2 | TRBV9 | CASSQRRLAGNGELFF
medium-sized | TRBJ2-3 | TRBV18 | CASSPLQGSTDTQYF
large | TRBJ2-3 | TRBV20-1 | CSAQDSYTDTQYF
medium-sized | TRBJ2-2 | TRBV5-1 | CASSFSSGGNTGELFF
medium-sized | TRBJ2-6 | TRBV2 | CASRGTAGANVLTF
medium-sized | TRBJ2-3 | TRBV5-5 | CASSFVFRDRGADTQYF
. | TRBJ1-1 | TRBV19 | CASSMIDTEAFF
medium-sized | TRBJ1-6 | TRBV6-6 | CASSYSVHSSYNSPLHF
large | TRBJ2-5 | TRBV12-3/TRBV12-4 | CASSAGGGTQYF
medium-sized | TRBJ2-1 | TRBV4-3 | CASSQGTGKGSNEQFF